Following are 22 T cell receptor beta chains from one sample sequenced in a study of T cells in Graves' hyperthyroidism and ophthalmopathy. The TCR beta CDR3 regions underwent amplification using RNA transcripts as the source. The TCR CDR3 was amplified in a first-round RT-PCR using the HTBI primer set. TCRdb re-called the multiplex PCR reads through MiXCR, storing one row per CDR3 protein. Among 640,000 or so distinct CDR3 sequences, 12% to 15% were seen once, and the ten largest hold around 7%. What was sequenced was blood. These receptors were obtained from a woman between 18 and 30 years old with Graves' ophthalmopathy.

The J gene is TRBJ2-7, the V gene TRBV15; 9 nucleotides line up with TRBD1. This CDR3 is built from 16 residues. The germline gives CDR1 LNHNV, CDR2 YYDKDF (reference sequence). Trimming at V came to 5 bases and at J to 2 bases, leaving 10 bases not matched to a gene. The CDR3 loop reads CATSAPGTGIPYEQYF. Written as DNA, the CDR3 is TGTGCCACCAGCGCGCCCGGGACAGGGATCCCCTACGAGCAGTACTTC.

In this sample, this clonotype turned up many times. The gene calls are TRBV2 and TRBJ2-7; the match to TRBD1 covers 9 bases. V trimming: 2 bases; J trimming: 5 bases; junction bases outside the gene matches: 10. Germline V gene data show CDR1 as SNHLY and CDR2 as FYNNEI. The CDR3 sequence is 16 residues long. The CDR3 DNA reads as TGTGCCAGCAGTGAATTAGAATGGGACAGGGTCGACGAGCAGTACTTC. As protein: CASSELEWDRVDEQYF.

This clonotype was found a few times. The J gene is TRBJ2-5, the V gene TRBV27; 7 bases are a match to TRBD2. Trimming removed 6 bases from V and 2 bases from J; junction bases left unmatched: 6. Germline V lookup: CDR1 MNHEY, CDR2 SMNVEV (reference sequence). The CDR3 has 14 residues. The CDR3 here is CASSPWGGQETQYF. The CDR3 nucleotides are TGTGCCAGCAGCCCTTGGGGGGGGCAAGAGACCCAGTACTTC.

The table lists this clonotype with a few counts. V is TRBV15 and J is TRBJ2-1; D is ambiguous. Germline values: CDR1 LNHNV, CDR2 YYDKDF (reference sequence). Trimming cost V 2 bases and J 4 bases, with 9 bases left between them. This CDR3 contains 14 residues. CDR3 nucleotide sequence: TGTGCCACCAGCAGAACCCCGACGTACAATGAGCAGTTCTTC. Protein product: CATSRTPTYNEQFF.

The V and J genes are TRBV30 and TRBJ2-7; 14 nucleotides line up with TRBD2. Unmatched junction bases numbered 10, after V lost 5 bases and J lost 4 bases. In germline, CDR1 is GTSNPN, CDR2 SVGIG (reference sequence). The CDR3 sequence is 16 residues long. This chain's CDR3 is CAWVIPGLAGAYEQYF. The CDR3 DNA sequence: TGTGCCTGGGTGATTCCGGGACTAGCGGGAGCTTACGAGCAGTACTTC.

The sample holds many counts of this clonotype. The rearrangement links TRBV27 to TRBJ2-7; D gene ambiguous. Germline V gives CDR1 MNHEY, CDR2 SMNVEV (reference sequence). The germline V and J ends were trimmed by 0 bases and 0 bases, with 6 bases remaining between them. This CDR3 spans 14 amino acids. CDR3 protein: CASSLSYSSYEQYF. CDR3 coding DNA: TGTGCCAGCAGTTTATCGTACAGCTCCTACGAGCAGTACTTC.

The genes are TRBV29-1 and TRBJ1-5; 9 nucleotides line up with TRBD1. The CDR3 loop spans 15 amino acids. Germline values: CDR1 SQVTM, CDR2 ANQGSEA. V was pared by 7 bases and J by 4 bases, with 11 bases of the junction left unmatched. The CDR3 region has the DNA TGCAGCGCCCTGGGGGACAGGGCCATTAATCAGCCCCAGCATTTT. This gives the protein CSALGDRAINQPQHF.

The chain has TRBV24-1 and TRBJ1-5, with 8 nucleotides matching TRBD1. The ends lost 5 bases at V and 3 bases at J; junction bases unmatched: 8. The CDR3 is 16 residues long. The V gene's germline CDR1 is KGHDR and CDR2 SFDVKD. The CDR3 DNA reads as TGTGCCACCAGTGCCACAGGGGGAGGAAACAATCAGCCCCAGCATTTT. Residues: CATSATGGGNNQPQHF.

In DNA form, the CDR3 reads TGTGCCAGCAGCCAAGCCACTGGACAGGGGCGAAACATTCAGTACTTC. Its protein product is CASSQATGQGRNIQYF. The chain joins TRBV3-1 to TRBJ2-4; 9 nucleotides align to TRBD1. The germline V gene encodes CDR1 LGHDT and CDR2 YNNKEL (reference sequence). The CDR3 spans 16 residues. V dropped 1 base and J dropped 6; count of bases not matched to a gene: 7.

This clonotype was counted between two and nine times. The rearrangement joins TRBV20-1 to TRBJ2-3, with D unclear. In germline, CDR1 is DFQATT, CDR2 SNEGSKA (reference sequence). The V gene lost 0 bases and the J gene lost 2 bases, with 12 bases spanning the gap. This CDR3 spans 15 amino acids. Here the CDR3 DNA reads TGCAGTGCTAGAGATCTCCGAAGCCCCACAGATACGCAGTATTTT. Amino acids: CSARDLRSPTDTQYF.

This clonotype came up many times. The chain combines TRBV5-6 with TRBJ2-3; D uncertain. V was trimmed by 2 bases and J by 0 bases, leaving 10 bases between them. The germline V gene has CDR1 SGHDT and CDR2 YYEEEE. The CDR3 spans 15 residues. CDR3 bases: TGTGCCAGCAGCTTAGGGCCATCCAGCACAGATACGCAGTATTTT. This gives the protein CASSLGPSSTDTQYF.

The sample holds one count of this clonotype. The chain uses TRBV20-1 and TRBJ1-5, with D unclear. CDR3 size: 14 residues. Germline CDR1 is DFQATT and CDR2 is SNEGSKA (reference sequence). Trimming pared 4 bases from V and 2 bases from J, leaving 12 bases between. The CDR3, as DNA: TGCAGTGCTAAAGGGCTCGTGGGCAATCAGCCCCAGCATTTT. It specifies CSAKGLVGNQPQHF.

Concerning this clonotype: A read error may produce the germline difference seen at one junction end. The rearrangement links TRBV6-1 to TRBJ2-7; 9 positions match TRBD2. Germline lookup yields CDR1 MNHNS and CDR2 SASEGT. The CDR3 has 18 amino acids. The CDR3 spells CASSKASGKLSSPYEQYF. As DNA, the CDR3 is TGTGCCAGCAGTAAAGCTAGCGGGAAGCTTAGTTCTCCCTACGAGCAGTACTTC.

A single count supports this clonotype. The rearrangement uses TRBV6-1 and TRBJ2-1; 14 bases align to TRBD2. The V and J ends lost 8 bases and 6 bases, in that order; junction bases with no gene match: 30. Germline-derived CDR1 and CDR2 are MNHNS and SASEGT. The CDR3 length is 23 residues. CDR3 sequence reads: CASGEQGGGSGLAGAPTTNEQFF. CDR3 DNA sequence: TGTGCCAGCGGAGAACAGGGGGGCGGTTCGGGACTAGCGGGAGCCCCAACCACCAATGAGCAGTTCTTC.

This clonotype was counted many times. The chain uses TRBV27 and TRBJ2-7, with TRBD2 matching over 12 bases. V was pared by 2 bases and J by 5 bases, with 1 base of the junction left unmatched. In germline, CDR1 is MNHEY, CDR2 SMNVEV (reference sequence). This CDR3 comprises 14 residues. The CDR3 coding sequence is TGTGCCAGCAGTTTAAGGACTAGCGGGAACGAGCAGTACTTC. Encoded protein: CASSLRTSGNEQYF.

The chain is built from TRBV6-1 and TRBJ2-1; D unclear. The CDR3 length is 12 residues. V lost 8 bases to trimming and J lost 8 bases, with 13 bases between them. Germline values: CDR1 MNHNS, CDR2 SASEGT. The CDR3 protein is CASRPAADEQFF. CDR3 nucleotide sequence: TGTGCCAGCCGGCCGGCCGCAGATGAGCAGTTCTTC.

The sample holds a few counts of this clonotype. V and J are TRBV5-1 and TRBJ2-1; 8 bases line up with TRBD1. CDR1 and CDR2 from the germline V gene are SGHRS and YFSETQ. V lost 3 bases and J lost 10; bases outside the gene matches: 9. The CDR3 has 14 amino acids. The CDR3 nucleotides are TGCGCCAGCAGCTCCGGACAGGGCAGGGGGGAGCAGTTCTTC. It is translated as CASSSGQGRGEQFF.

A few counts support this clonotype. The chain carries TRBV7-9 and TRBJ1-1; no reliable D call. Germline CDR1 is SEHNR and CDR2 is FQNEAQ (reference sequence). Trimming left V 5 bases short and J 1 base short, with 23 bases between. This CDR3 is built from 18 residues. CDR3 DNA: TGTGCCAGCAGCCGATTGCCCTTCAACGGTTGGCGGAACACTGAAGCTTTCTTT. It yields the protein CASSRLPFNGWRNTEAFF.

The chain joins TRBV9 to TRBJ2-1, with D hard to call. This CDR3 comprises 15 residues. Trimming shortened V by 4 bases and J by 0 bases, and 11 bases separated the two germline ends. Germline CDR1 is SGDLS and CDR2 is YYNGEE. The DNA for the CDR3 is TGTGCCAGCAGCCCCGGTGAGAGCTCCTACAATGAGCAGTTCTTC. It yields the protein CASSPGESSYNEQFF. Filled out from reference TRBV9 and TRBJ2-1, the complete variable domain reads DSGVTQTPKHLITATGQRVTLRCSPRSGDLSVYWYQQSLDQGLQFLIQYYNGEERAKGNILERFSAQQFPDLHSELNLSSLELGDSALYFCASSPGESSYNEQFFGPGTRLTVL.

This clonotype has only a few counts. The genes are TRBV10-3 and TRBJ1-2; D gene uncertain. This CDR3 spans 16 amino acids. Deletions cut 0 bases from V and 4 bases from J, with 15 bases between. The germline gives CDR1 ENHRY, CDR2 SYGVKD. Here the CDR3 DNA reads TGTGCCATCAGTGAGTCGGCGGCAGGAAAGCTCTATGGCTACACCTTC. Translation gives CAISESAAGKLYGYTF.

This clonotype was found a few times. J is TRBJ2-7 and V is TRBV20-1; 8 bases map to TRBD1. V trimming: 5 bases; J trimming: 5 bases; junction bases outside the gene matches: 8. Per the germline V gene, CDR1 is DFQATT and CDR2 is SNEGSKA (reference sequence). The CDR3 is made up of 13 amino acids. CDR3 residues: CSAHGQGAHEQYF. CDR3 bases: TGCAGTGCTCATGGACAGGGAGCCCACGAGCAGTACTTC.

This clonotype has more than one count but fewer than ten. The chain couples TRBV6-6 to TRBJ2-7, with no clear D. This CDR3 is built from 16 residues. Per germline, CDR1 MNHNY and CDR2 SVGAGI (reference sequence). The ends were cut back, 0 bases at V and 4 bases at J, with 16 bases in the middle. CDR3 sequence reads: CASSYSVTILWYEQYF. The CDR3 DNA reads as TGTGCCAGCAGTTACTCGGTAACAATACTGTGGTACGAGCAGTACTTC.